Listed below are T cell receptor beta chains from one sample, sequenced in a study of T cells in Graves' hyperthyroidism and ophthalmopathy. From the multiplex PCR reads, TCRdb called clonotypes with MiXCR, one entry per CDR3 protein. The table has about 840,000 distinct CDR3 sequences, 35% to 40% seen once; the top ten hold 7% to 10%. The sample comprised blood. The receptors stem from a young man with Graves' hyperthyroidism. Each CDR3 is given with its conserved first and last residue. Each record gives: J gene, CDR3 length, V gene, D gene, clone size, CDR3 DNA, CDR3 protein. D genes are given only for firm matches. Clone size appears in some rows only: once, few, many, or a class for an expanded clone.

TRBJ1-1 16 TRBV7-8 TRBD1 . TGTGCCAGCAGCATTTGGGACAGGGGGCTAGACACTGAAGCTTTCTTT CASSIWDRGLDTEAFF
TRBJ1-5 12 TRBV19 . few TGTGCCAGTAGTATAGATAGTCAGCCCCAGCATTTT CASSIDSQPQHF
TRBJ1-5 14 TRBV2 . many TGTGCCAGCAGTGATTGGATAGGGGATCAGCCCCAGCATTTT CASSDWIGDQPQHF
TRBJ2-1 14 TRBV15 TRBD1 . TGTGCCACCAGTGACCGGGACAGGGGAGATGAGCAGTTCTTC CATSDRDRGDEQFF
TRBJ1-5 13 TRBV10-3 . . TGTGCCACCGGGACGGGCGCAACTCAGCCCCAGCATTTT CATGTGATQPQHF
TRBJ1-2 15 TRBV25-1 TRBD1 . TGTGCCAGCCTAAGACAGGGCCGATTACGATATGGCTACACCTTC CASLRQGRLRYGYTF
TRBJ2-7 14 TRBV7-9 . . TGTGCCAGCAGCCAAGATCCTGCCACCTACGAGCAGTACTTC CASSQDPATYEQYF
TRBJ1-4 16 TRBV2 . . TGTGCCAGCAGTGACACAGGTTCCGGTGAGAATGAAAAACTGTTTTTT CASSDTGSGENEKLFF
TRBJ1-2 11 TRBV12-3/TRBV12-4 . . TGTGCCAGCAGTTTAATGACAGATCACACCTTC CASSLMTDHTF
TRBJ2-7 14 TRBV10-3 TRBD1 . TGTGCCAGCAGTAGGGACAGACCTCCAGACGAGCAGTACTTC CASSRDRPPDEQYF
TRBJ1-6 15 TRBV30 TRBD1 . TGTGCCTGGAGTAACCTGGACAGGTCTAGTTCACCCCTCCACTTT CAWSNLDRSSSPLHF
TRBJ2-3 15 TRBV24-1 TRBD2 . TGTGCCACCAGTGCCGCGGGAGGGCCGACAGATACGCAGTATTTT CATSAAGGPTDTQYF
TRBJ1-1 16 TRBV12-3/TRBV12-4 . . TGTGCCAGCAGACCTTTAGCTGCACACTCGAACACTGAAGCTTTCTTT CASRPLAAHSNTEAFF
TRBJ1-5 16 TRBV5-1 . . TGCGCCAGCAGCGCGGAACCTTCGACTTCTAATCAGCCCCAGCATTTT CASSAEPSTSNQPQHF
TRBJ2-7 15 TRBV7-8 TRBD1 many TGTGCCAGCAGCTCTATGGACAGGGTTTGGTACGAGCAGTACTTC CASSSMDRVWYEQYF
TRBJ1-2 15 TRBV14 TRBD1 . TGTGCCAGCAGCCGGGAGGGGACAGCTAACTATGGCTACACCTTC CASSREGTANYGYTF
TRBJ2-5 14 TRBV10-3 . many TGTGCCATCAGTGAGGCCCAGCCGCGAAAGACCCAGTACTTC CAISEAQPRKTQYF
TRBJ2-7 12 TRBV7-9 . . TGTGCCAGCAGCTCTAAGGGTTACGAGCAGTACTTC CASSSKGYEQYF
TRBJ2-5 11 TRBV10-3 . many TGTGCCAGAAAGACACAAGAGACCCAGTACTTC CARKTQETQYF
TRBJ2-7 15 TRBV10-3 . many TGTGCCATCAGTGAGAGGACGGGACGGACCTACGAGCAGTACTTC CAISERTGRTYEQYF
TRBJ2-5 15 TRBV7-2 TRBD2 . TGTGCCAGCACCGGGACTAGCGGGGCAAGGGAGACCCAGTACTTC CASTGTSGARETQYF
TRBJ2-5 18 TRBV7-6 TRBD2 . TGTGCCAGCAGCCCTAGGGGCCTAGCGGGAGGGCCTGGGGAGACCCAGTACTTC CASSPRGLAGGPGETQYF
TRBJ2-5 15 TRBV7-9 TRBD1 few TGTGCCAGCAGCTTGGGACAGGGCTTCCAAGAGACCCAGTACTTC CASSLGQGFQETQYF
TRBJ2-7 13 TRBV20-1 TRBD1 many TGCAGTGCTAGGGGGACAGGGACCTACGAGCAGTACTTC CSARGTGTYEQYF
TRBJ2-2 10 TRBV20-1 . . TGCAGTGCTGCACGTGGGGAGCTGTTTTTT CSAARGELFF
TRBJ2-7 16 TRBV20-1 TRBD2 . TGCAGTGCTAGGGGGCTAGCGGGATCCTACTCCTACGAGCAGTACTTC CSARGLAGSYSYEQYF
TRBJ2-7 13 TRBV27 TRBD1 . TGTGCCAGCAGCTTCGGGACAGTCAACGAGCAGTACTTC CASSFGTVNEQYF
TRBJ2-7 12 TRBV20-1 . few TGCAGTGCCTCCGACAGATTATACGAGCAGTACTTC CSASDRLYEQYF
TRBJ1-2 13 TRBV24-1 . . TGTGCCACCAGTGACCCGGACGCCTATGGCTACACCTTC CATSDPDAYGYTF
TRBJ1-5 13 TRBV19 . . TGTGCCTGGAGTGTCGGGGGGTTGGTGCCCCAGCATTTT CAWSVGGLVPQHF
TRBJ2-7 17 TRBV7-2 TRBD2 few TGTGCCAGCAGCTACGGGACTAGCGGGTTGAGCTCCTACGAGCAGTACTTC CASSYGTSGLSSYEQYF